The 3 T cell receptor beta chains in this list originate from one sample, sequenced in a study of shared clonotypes between healthy human individuals. The protocol was immunoSEQ multiplex PCR, while the TCRdb copy is restricted to in-frame clones and leaves out a portion. The sample shows 2 million to 2.5 million clones, roughly 93% of them seen only once. Material: naive CD4+ T cells from PBMCs. The subset denotes: CD45RA+ positively selected. Receptor source: a man in his late teens or twenties in good health. Some clones in this sample may be carry-over from other donors' samples.

As to this clone: The sample holds other DNA sequences that translate to the same CDR3. The J gene is TRBJ2-1, the V gene TRBV7-2, with TRBD1 matching 7 bases. The V gene's germline CDR1 is SGHTA and CDR2 FQGNSA. This CDR3 comprises 14 residues. Trimming removed 5 bases from V and 4 bases from J; junction bases left unmatched: 5. Written as DNA, the CDR3 is TGTGCCAGCAGCCCCGGGACAGCTTACAATGAGCAGTTCTTC. Its protein is CASSPGTAYNEQFF.

As to this clone: The same CDR3 also results from other DNA sequences found in this sample. The rearrangement joins TRBV11-2 to TRBJ2-7; D is unresolved. CDR1 and CDR2 (germline): SGHAT, FQNNGV. The CDR3 runs 12 residues. Between the trimmed V and J ends, which lost 5 bases and 0 bases, there was a span of 5 bases. The CDR3 bases are TGTGCCAGCAGCCCCAGCTCCTACGAGCAGTACTTC. It yields the protein CASSPSSYEQYF. The variable domain in full, completed from reference TRBV11-2 and TRBJ2-7, reads EAGVAQSPRYKIIEKRQSVAFWCNPISGHATLYWYQQILGQGPKLLIQFQNNGVVDDSQLPKDRFSAERLKGVDSTLKIQPAKLEDSAVYLCASSPSSYEQYFGPGTRLTVT.

CDR3 coding DNA: TGTGCCAGCAGCGAGGACAGTAAGACAGATACGCAGTATTTT. Translating it yields CASSEDSKTDTQYF. The V and J genes are TRBV11-3 and TRBJ2-3; D may be TRBD1 (6 bases). The germline gives CDR1 SGHNT, CDR2 YENEEA. This CDR3 has 14 amino acids. V shed 5 bases and J shed 3 bases, with 12 bases lying between them.